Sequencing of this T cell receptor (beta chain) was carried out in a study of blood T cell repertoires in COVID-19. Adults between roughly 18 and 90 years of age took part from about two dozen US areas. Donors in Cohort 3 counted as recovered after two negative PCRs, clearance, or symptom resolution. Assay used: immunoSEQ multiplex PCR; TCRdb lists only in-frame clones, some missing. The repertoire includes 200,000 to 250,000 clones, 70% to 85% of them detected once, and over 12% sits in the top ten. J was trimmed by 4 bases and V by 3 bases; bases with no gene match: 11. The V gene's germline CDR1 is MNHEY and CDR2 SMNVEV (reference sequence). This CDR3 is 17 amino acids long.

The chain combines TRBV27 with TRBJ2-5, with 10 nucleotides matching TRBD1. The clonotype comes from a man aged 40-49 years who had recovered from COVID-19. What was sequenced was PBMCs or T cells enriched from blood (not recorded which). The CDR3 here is CASSFLTDRGWRETQYF. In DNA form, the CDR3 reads TGTGCCAGCAGTTTCTTAACGGACAGGGGGTGGCGAGAGACCCAGTACTTC.